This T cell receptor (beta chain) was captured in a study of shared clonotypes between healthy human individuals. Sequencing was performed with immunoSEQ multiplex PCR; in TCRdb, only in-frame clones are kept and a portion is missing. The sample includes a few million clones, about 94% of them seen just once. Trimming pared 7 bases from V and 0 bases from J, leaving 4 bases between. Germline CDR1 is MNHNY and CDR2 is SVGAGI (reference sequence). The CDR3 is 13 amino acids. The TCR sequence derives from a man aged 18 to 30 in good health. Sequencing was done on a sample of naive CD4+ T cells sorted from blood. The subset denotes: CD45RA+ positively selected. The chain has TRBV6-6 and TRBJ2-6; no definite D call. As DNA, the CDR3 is TGTGCCAGCATGGGCTCTGGGGCCAACGTCCTGACTTTC. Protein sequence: CASMGSGANVLTF.